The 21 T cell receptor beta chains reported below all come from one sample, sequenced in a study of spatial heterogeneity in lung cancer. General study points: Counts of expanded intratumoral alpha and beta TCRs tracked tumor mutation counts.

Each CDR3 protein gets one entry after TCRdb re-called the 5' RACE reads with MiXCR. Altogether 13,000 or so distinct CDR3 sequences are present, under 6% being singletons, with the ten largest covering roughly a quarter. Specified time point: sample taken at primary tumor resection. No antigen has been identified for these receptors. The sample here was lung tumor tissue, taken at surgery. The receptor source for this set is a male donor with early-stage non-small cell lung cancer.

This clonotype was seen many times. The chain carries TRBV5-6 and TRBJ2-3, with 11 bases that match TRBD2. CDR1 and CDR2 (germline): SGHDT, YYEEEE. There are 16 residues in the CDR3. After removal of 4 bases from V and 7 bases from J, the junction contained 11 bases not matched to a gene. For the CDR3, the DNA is TGTGCCAGCAGCCTACCGGGACTAGCGGTTTCAAATACGCAGTATTTT. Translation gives CASSLPGLAVSNTQYF. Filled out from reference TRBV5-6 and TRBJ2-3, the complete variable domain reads DAGVTQSPTHLIKTRGQQVTLRCSPKSGHDTVSWYQQALGQGPQFIFQYYEEEERQRGNFPDRFSGHQFPNYSSELNVNALLLGDSALYLCASSLPGLAVSNTQYFGPGTRLTVL.

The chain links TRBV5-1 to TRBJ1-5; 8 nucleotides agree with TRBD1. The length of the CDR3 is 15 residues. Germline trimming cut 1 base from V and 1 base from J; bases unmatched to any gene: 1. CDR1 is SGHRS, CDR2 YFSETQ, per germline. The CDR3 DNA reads TGCGCCAGCAGCTTGTGGACAGGGAGCAATCAGCCCCAGCATTTT. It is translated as CASSLWTGSNQPQHF.

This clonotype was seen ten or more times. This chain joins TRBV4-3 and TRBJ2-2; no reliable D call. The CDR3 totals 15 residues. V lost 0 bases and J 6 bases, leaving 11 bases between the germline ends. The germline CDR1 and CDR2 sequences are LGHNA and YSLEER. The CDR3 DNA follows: TGCGCCAGCAGCCAAGAGCTCGGCGTTCCCGGGGAGCTGTTTTTT. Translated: CASSQELGVPGELFF.

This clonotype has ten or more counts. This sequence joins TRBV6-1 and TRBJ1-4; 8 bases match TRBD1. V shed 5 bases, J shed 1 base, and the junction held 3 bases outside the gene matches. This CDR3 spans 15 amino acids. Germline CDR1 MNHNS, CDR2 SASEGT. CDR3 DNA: TGTGCCAGCAGTTATGACAGGGGAACTAATGAAAAACTGTTTTTT. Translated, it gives CASSYDRGTNEKLFF.

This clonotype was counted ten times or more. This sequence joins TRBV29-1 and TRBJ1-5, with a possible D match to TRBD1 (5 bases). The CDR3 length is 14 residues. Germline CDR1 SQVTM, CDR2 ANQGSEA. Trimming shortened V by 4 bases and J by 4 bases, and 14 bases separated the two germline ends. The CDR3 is CSVGGTDPNQPQHF. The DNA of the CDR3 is TGCAGCGTTGGTGGGACGGATCCTAATCAGCCCCAGCATTTT.

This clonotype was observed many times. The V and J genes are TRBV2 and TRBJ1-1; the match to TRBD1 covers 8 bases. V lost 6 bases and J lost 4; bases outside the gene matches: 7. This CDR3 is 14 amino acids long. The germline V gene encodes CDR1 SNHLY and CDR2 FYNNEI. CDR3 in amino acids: CASRRQGRGTEAFF. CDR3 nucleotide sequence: TGTGCCAGCAGAAGACAGGGGAGAGGCACTGAAGCTTTCTTT.

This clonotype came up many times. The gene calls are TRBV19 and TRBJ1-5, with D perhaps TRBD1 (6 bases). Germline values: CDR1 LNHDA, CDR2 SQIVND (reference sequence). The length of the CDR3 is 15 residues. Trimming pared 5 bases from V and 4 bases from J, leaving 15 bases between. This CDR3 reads CASSAHRVRNQPQHF. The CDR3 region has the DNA TGTGCCAGTAGTGCCCACAGGGTTCGGAATCAGCCCCAGCATTTT. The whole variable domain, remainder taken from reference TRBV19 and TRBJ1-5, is DGGITQSPKYLFRKEGQNVTLSCEQNLNHDAMYWYRQDPGQGLRLIYYSQIVNDFQKGDIAEGYSVSREKKESFPLTVTSAQKNPTAFYLCASSAHRVRNQPQHFGDGTRLSIL.

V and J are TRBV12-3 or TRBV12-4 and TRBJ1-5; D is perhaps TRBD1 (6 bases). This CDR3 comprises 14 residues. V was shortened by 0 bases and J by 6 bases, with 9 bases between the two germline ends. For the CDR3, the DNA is TGTGCCAGCAGTTTAGCAGGGGGGATTCAGCCCCAGCATTTT. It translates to CASSLAGGIQPQHF.

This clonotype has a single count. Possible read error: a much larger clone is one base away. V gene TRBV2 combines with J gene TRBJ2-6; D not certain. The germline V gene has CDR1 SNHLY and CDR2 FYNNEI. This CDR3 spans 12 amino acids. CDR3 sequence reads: CASSGGTNVLTF. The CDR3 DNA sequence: TGTGCCAGCAGTGGTGGGACCAACGTCCTGACTTTC.

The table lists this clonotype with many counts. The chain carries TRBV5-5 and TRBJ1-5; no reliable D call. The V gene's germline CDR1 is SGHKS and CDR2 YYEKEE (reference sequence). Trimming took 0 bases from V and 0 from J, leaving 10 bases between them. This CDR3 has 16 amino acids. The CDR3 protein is CASSLGWGSSNQPQHF. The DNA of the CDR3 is TGTGCCAGCAGCTTGGGTTGGGGATCTAGCAATCAGCCCCAGCATTTT.

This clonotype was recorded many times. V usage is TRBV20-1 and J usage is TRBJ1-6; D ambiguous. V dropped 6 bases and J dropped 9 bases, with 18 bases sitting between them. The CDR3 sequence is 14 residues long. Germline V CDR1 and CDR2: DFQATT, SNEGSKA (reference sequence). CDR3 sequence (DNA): TGCAGTGCGGAAGGGTTCGATTCAGGTTCACCCCTCCACTTT. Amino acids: CSAEGFDSGSPLHF.

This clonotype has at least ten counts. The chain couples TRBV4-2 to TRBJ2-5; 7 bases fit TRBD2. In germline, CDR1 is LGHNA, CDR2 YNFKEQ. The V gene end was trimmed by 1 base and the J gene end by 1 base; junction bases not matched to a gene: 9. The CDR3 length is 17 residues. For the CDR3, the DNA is TGTGCCAGCAGCCAAGTTCGGCTAGCGGATTTCCAAGAGACCCAGTACTTC. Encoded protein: CASSQVRLADFQETQYF.

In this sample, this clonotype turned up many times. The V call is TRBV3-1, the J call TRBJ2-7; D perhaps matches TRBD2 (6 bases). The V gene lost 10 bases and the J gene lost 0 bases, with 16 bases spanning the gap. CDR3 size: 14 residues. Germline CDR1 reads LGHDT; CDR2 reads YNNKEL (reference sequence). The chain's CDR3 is CATSGTAISYEQYF. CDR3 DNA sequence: TGTGCCACTTCCGGGACTGCGATCTCCTACGAGCAGTACTTC.

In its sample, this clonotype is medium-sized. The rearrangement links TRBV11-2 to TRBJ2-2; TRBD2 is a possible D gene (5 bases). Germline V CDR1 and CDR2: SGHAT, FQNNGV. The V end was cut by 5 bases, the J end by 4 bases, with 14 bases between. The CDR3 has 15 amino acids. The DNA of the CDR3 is TGTGCCAGCAGCCACCGGACTTTTACCACCGGGGAGCTGTTTTTT. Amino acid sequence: CASSHRTFTTGELFF.

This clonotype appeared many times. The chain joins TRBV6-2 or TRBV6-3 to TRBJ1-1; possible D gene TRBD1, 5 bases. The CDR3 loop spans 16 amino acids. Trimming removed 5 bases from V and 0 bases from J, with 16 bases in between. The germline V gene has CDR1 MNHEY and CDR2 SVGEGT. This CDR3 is CASSTGTVGLNTEAFF. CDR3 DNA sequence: TGTGCCAGCAGTACCGGGACCGTCGGGTTGAACACTGAAGCTTTCTTT.

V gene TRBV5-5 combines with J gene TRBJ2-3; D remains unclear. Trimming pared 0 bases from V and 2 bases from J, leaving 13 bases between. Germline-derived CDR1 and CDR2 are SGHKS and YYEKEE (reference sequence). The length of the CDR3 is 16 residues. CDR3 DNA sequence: TGTGCCAGCAGCTTGGTAGGCAGTATGGTCACAGATACGCAGTATTTT. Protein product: CASSLVGSMVTDTQYF.

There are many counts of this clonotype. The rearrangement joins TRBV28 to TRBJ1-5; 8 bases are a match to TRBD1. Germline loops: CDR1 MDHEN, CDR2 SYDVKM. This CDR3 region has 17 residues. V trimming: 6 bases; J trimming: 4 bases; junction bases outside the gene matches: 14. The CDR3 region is CASRPPPGGAINQPQHF. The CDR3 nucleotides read TGTGCCAGCAGGCCTCCACCAGGGGGCGCCATTAATCAGCCCCAGCATTTT.

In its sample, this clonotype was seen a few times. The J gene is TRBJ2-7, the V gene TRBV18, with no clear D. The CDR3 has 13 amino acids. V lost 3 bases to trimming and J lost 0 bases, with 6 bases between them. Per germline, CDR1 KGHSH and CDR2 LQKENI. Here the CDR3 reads CASSPEDSYEQYF. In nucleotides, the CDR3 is TGTGCCAGCTCACCCGAGGACTCCTACGAGCAGTACTTC.

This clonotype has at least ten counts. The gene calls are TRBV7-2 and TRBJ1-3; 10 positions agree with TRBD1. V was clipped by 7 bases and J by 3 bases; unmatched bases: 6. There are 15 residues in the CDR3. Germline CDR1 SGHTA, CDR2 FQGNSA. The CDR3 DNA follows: TGTGCCAGCACCAGACAGGGGGCATATGGAAACACCATATATTTT. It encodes CASTRQGAYGNTIYF.

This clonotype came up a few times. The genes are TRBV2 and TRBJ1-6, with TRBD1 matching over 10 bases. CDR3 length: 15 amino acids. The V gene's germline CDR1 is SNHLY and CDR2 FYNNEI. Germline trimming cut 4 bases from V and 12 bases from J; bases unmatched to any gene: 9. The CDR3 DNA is TGTGCCAGCAGTGGGGACAGGGGAGATGGCGGACCCCTCCACTTT. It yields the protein CASSGDRGDGGPLHF.

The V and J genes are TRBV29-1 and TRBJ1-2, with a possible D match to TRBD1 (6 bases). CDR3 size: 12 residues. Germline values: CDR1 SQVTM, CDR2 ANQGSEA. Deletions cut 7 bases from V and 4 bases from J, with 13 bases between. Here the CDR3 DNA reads TGCAGCGGAGGGGGACAAGGCTATGGCTACACCTTC. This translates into CSGGGQGYGYTF.